These 13 T cell receptor beta chains share one sample of origin, sequenced in a study of Tregs in tolerant kidney transplant recipients. Related graft donors supplied nonmyeloablative bone marrow transplants, and mixed chimerism was transient. The repertoire was sequenced with immunoSEQ multiplex PCR; TCRdb's copy has only in-frame clones and lacks some. The sample totals tens of thousands of clones. The sequences come from CD4+ T cells from blood (PBMCs), collected 24 months after the transplant. The receptors were sampled from a human patient who received a combined kidney and bone marrow transplant. Some T cells may be graft donor cells.

Concerning this clone itself: The sequence runs out 3 residues before the end of the CDR3; the remainder is reconstructed from the germline J gene. The V gene is TRBV19, the J gene TRBJ1-1, with D tentatively TRBD1 (5 bases). Deletions cut 3 bases from V and 3 bases from J, with 14 bases between. Germline CDR1 and CDR2: LNHDA and SQIVND (reference sequence). This CDR3 comprises 15 residues. The part of the CDR3 DNA that was read is TGTGCCAGTAGTATTGGGGCAGGGAGGGACACTGAA. This sequence encodes CASSIGAGRDTE. Given in full, the CDR3 is CASSIGAGRDTEAFF.

With regard to this clone: The junction and the germline gene differ at one end; a read error may be behind it. Read sequence stops 3 residues before the CDR3 end, and the germline J gene provides the missing end. The chain combines TRBV2 with TRBJ2-2; 8 bases align to TRBD1. The CDR3 sequence is 13 residues long. Germline CDR1 reads SNHLY; CDR2 reads FYNNEI. CDR3 DNA (partial): TGTGCCGGCAGACAGGGGAGAGTCGGGGAG. Amino acid sequence: CAGRQGRVGE. The entire CDR3 sequence reads CAGRQGRVGELFF.

On this clone: The missing CDR3 end, 3 residues past where the read stops, is filled in from the germline J gene. The chain combines TRBV20-1 with TRBJ2-3; 8 bases align to TRBD1. Germline V gene sequence: CDR1 DFQATT, CDR2 SNEGSKA (reference sequence). The CDR3 contains 14 residues. Trimming took 7 bases from V and 0 from J; bases not matched to a gene: 6. The CDR3 sequence is CSGVQGASTDTQYF. The sequenced part of the CDR3 DNA is TGCAGTGGTGTGCAGGGGGCGAGCACAGATACG.

Notes on this clone: The read terminates 3 residues before the CDR3 end, so the remaining end is supplied by the germline J gene. The rearrangement uses TRBV6-1 and TRBJ1-6; TRBD1 agrees at 7 bases. Per the germline V gene, CDR1 is MNHNS and CDR2 is SASEGT. The V segment lost 2 bases and the J segment 8 bases; nucleotides outside the gene matches: 3. This CDR3 contains 14 residues. The CDR3 reads CASSERGLDSPLHF. The covered CDR3 bases are TGTGCCAGCAGTGAAAGGGGGCTCGATTCACCC.

In regard to this clone: The read gets to within 3 residues of the CDR3 end, and the germline J gene fills in the rest. This rearrangement joins TRBV5-1 to TRBJ2-1; 7 bases match TRBD2. There are 15 residues in the CDR3. V dropped 2 bases and J dropped 7; count of bases not matched to a gene: 9. The germline gives CDR1 SGHRS, CDR2 YFSETQ. CDR3 sequence reads: CASSFLGGSFNEQFF. CDR3 DNA (partial): TGCGCCAGCAGCTTCCTGGGGGGGTCGTTTAATGAG. Full variable domain (remainder filled in from reference TRBV5-1 and TRBJ2-1): KAGVTQTPRYLIKTRGQQVTLSCSPISGHRSVSWYQQTPGQGLQFLFEYFSETQRNKGNFPGRFSGRQFSNSRSEMNVSTLELGDSALYLCASSFLGGSFNEQFFGPGTRLTVL.

Points on this clone: From the germline J gene comes the end of the CDR3, since the read stops 3 residues before it. The chain uses TRBV18 and TRBJ1-3; 8 bases line up with TRBD1. From germline, CDR1 is KGHSH and CDR2 LQKENI. V trimming: 4 bases; J trimming: 0 bases; junction bases outside the gene matches: 5. CDR3 length equals 16 residues. The CDR3 bases that were read are TGTGCCAGCTCACTTGAGCAGGGGGCCTCTGGAAACACC. Protein product: CASSLEQGASGNT. The full CDR3 is CASSLEQGASGNTIYF.

As for this clone: The read falls 3 residues short of the CDR3 end, and the missing part is taken from the germline J gene. V gene TRBV29-1 combines with J gene TRBJ2-7, with TRBD1 identical over 8 bases. With 4 bases clipped from V and 4 bases from J, the junction kept 12 bases outside the gene matches. The CDR3 totals 15 residues. CDR1 and CDR2 (germline): SQVTM, ANQGSEA. CDR3 DNA (partial): TGCAGCGTTGTCCGGGACAGGATCGTCCATTACGAG. Amino acids: CSVVRDRIVHYE. The CDR3 in full is CSVVRDRIVHYEQYF.

About this clone: From the germline J gene comes the end of the CDR3, since the read stops 3 residues before it. The chain uses TRBV18 and TRBJ2-7, with 11 bases that match TRBD1. CDR3 length: 16 residues. Germline loops: CDR1 KGHSH, CDR2 LQKENI. The V segment lost 2 bases and the J segment 3 bases; nucleotides outside the gene matches: 6. The CDR3 is CASSPRPGQGDYEQYF. The sequenced CDR3 bases are TGTGCCAGCTCACCAAGACCGGGACAGGGGGACTACGAG.

The sequenced CDR3 bases are TGCAGTGGAGGGACAACCGGAAACTATGGC. Translated, it gives CSGGTTGNYG. The entire CDR3 sequence reads CSGGTTGNYGYTF. The chain carries TRBV20-1 and TRBJ1-2; D is possibly TRBD1 (6 bases). The DNA ends 3 residues before the CDR3 does, and the rest of the CDR3 is filled in from the germline J gene. Per germline, CDR1 DFQATT and CDR2 SNEGSKA (reference sequence). Trimming took 7 bases from V and 2 from J, leaving 14 bases between them. The CDR3 has 13 amino acids.

As concerns this clone: The read ends 3 residues before the CDR3 terminus; that terminus is restored from the germline J gene. This chain connects TRBV5-1 to TRBJ2-7; TRBD1 or TRBD2 may be the D gene (6 bases each). CDR3 length: 13 residues. Germline V CDR1 and CDR2: SGHRS, YFSETQ. V gave up 0 bases and J gave up 6 bases, with 10 bases separating them. CDR3: CASSLEQGGEQYF. The sequenced CDR3 bases are TGCGCCAGCAGCTTGGAACAGGGAGGCGAG.

In the case of this clone: The read comes to an end 3 residues before the CDR3 does, leaving the germline J gene to fill in the end. The chain combines TRBV20-1 with TRBJ1-2; no firm D call. The CDR3 consists of 12 residues. V lost 5 bases to trimming and J lost 7 bases, with 14 bases between them. From germline, CDR1 is DFQATT and CDR2 SNEGSKA (reference sequence). The CDR3 DNA, read in part, is TGCAGTGCTTGGACTCTGGCCGCTGGC. It specifies CSAWTLAAG. The CDR3, in full, reads CSAWTLAAGYTF.

About this clone: The read gets to within 3 residues of the CDR3 end, and the germline J gene fills in the rest. The chain joins TRBV7-3 to TRBJ2-6, with 7 nucleotides matching TRBD1. CDR1 is SGHTA, CDR2 FQGTGA, per germline. The CDR3 spans 16 residues. V shed 3 bases and J 3 bases; nucleotides not matched to a gene: 5. The CDR3 sequence: CASSFTGVRGANVLTF. The part of the CDR3 DNA that was read is TGTGCCAGCAGCTTCACAGGGGTTCGTGGGGCCAACGTC. Based on the CDR3 plus reference TRBV7-3 and TRBJ2-6, the full variable domain is GAGVSQTPSNKVTEKGKYVELRCDPISGHTALYWYRQSLGQGPEFLIYFQGTGAADDSGLPNDRFFAVRPEGSVSTLKIQRTERGDSAVYLCASSFTGVRGANVLTFGAGSRLTVL.

The DNA read from the CDR3 is TGTGCCTGGAGGCGGACAGTGAACACTGAA. It translates to CAWRRTVNTE. The full CDR3 reads CAWRRTVNTEAFF. The rearrangement uses TRBV30 and TRBJ1-1; tentatively, D is TRBD1 (6 bases). The CDR3 end lies 3 residues beyond the end of the read and is filled in from the germline J gene. Trimming removed 3 bases from V and 0 bases from J, with 8 bases in between. The CDR3 runs to 13 residues. The V gene's germline CDR1 is GTSNPN and CDR2 SVGIG (reference sequence).